A few counts support the clone carrying this T cell receptor beta chain. The CDR3 runs 16 residues. CDR1 SEHNR and CDR2 FQNEAQ come from the germline V gene (reference sequence). Trimming stripped 8 bases from V and 0 bases from J, with 18 bases between. The record originates from a study of regulatory T cells in long-lasting Graves disease. To make TCR beta libraries, researchers used iRepertoire HTBI primers and Arm-PCR of CDR3 regions. MiXCR was run by TCRdb on the multiplex PCR reads, yielding one entry per CDR3 protein. The sample lists roughly 320,000 distinct CDR3 sequences, around 17% occurring once. Indicated time point: newly diagnosed GD, antithyroid drugs for less than 3 months. Construction of the TCR library relied on RNA isolated from PBMCs. This sample also belongs to another study, concerning T cells in Graves' hyperthyroidism and ophthalmopathy. That source reports: HTBI primers were the set used in a first-round RT-PCR of the TCR CDR3.

The sequences come from peripheral blood mononuclear cells (PBMCs), collected at new diagnosis, from a patient treated with antithyroid drugs. The gene calls are TRBV7-9 and TRBJ2-3, with D perhaps matching TRBD1 or TRBD2 (7 bases each). The TCR originated in a man aged 40-49 years with Graves disease. CDR3 region: CASQGGWGGSTDTQYF. For the CDR3, the DNA is TGTGCCAGCCAGGGGGGGTGGGGAGGGAGCACAGATACGCAGTATTTT.